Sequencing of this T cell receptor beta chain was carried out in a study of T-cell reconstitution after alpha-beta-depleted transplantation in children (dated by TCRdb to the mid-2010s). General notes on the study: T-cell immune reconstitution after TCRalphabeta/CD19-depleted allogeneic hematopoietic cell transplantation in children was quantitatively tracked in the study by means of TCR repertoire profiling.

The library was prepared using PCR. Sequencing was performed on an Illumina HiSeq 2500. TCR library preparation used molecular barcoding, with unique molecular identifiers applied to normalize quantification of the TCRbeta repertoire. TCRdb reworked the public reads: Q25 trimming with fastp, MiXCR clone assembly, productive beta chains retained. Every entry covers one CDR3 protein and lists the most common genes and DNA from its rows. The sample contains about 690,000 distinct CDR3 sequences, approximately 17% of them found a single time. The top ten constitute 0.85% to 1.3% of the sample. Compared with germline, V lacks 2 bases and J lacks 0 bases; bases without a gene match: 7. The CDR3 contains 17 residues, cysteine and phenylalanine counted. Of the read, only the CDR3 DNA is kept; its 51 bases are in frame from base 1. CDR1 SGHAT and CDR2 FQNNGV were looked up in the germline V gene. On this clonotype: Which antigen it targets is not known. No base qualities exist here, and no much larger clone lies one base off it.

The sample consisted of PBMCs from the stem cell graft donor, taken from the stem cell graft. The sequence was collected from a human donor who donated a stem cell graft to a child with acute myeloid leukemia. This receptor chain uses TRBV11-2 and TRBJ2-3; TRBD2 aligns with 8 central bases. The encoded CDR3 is CASSLIGGGPSTDTQYF. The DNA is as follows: TGTGCCAGCAGCTTAATCGGCGGGGGGCCTAGCACAGATACGCAGTATTTT.